These 27 T cell receptor beta chains share one sample of origin, sequenced in a study of T cell responses to AZD1222 COVID-19 vaccine. TCRdb's copy holds only in-frame clones and misses some; the assay was immunoSEQ multiplex PCR. The sample lists 35,000 to 45,000 clones; around 80% were seen once. The sequenced sample was peripheral blood, obtained on day 0 of AZD1222 vaccination. These TCRs come from an adult in good health.

The V call is TRBV11-2, the J call TRBJ2-2; 8 bases align to TRBD1. The length of the CDR3 is 14 residues. Germline V CDR1 and CDR2: SGHAT, FQNNGV. V dropped 5 bases and J dropped 6; count of bases not matched to a gene: 5. In nucleotides, the CDR3 is TGTGCCAGCAGCCCTGCAGGGGGCTCCGGGGAGCTGTTTTTT. It specifies CASSPAGGSGELFF. The complete variable domain, with remaining parts taken from reference TRBV11-2 and TRBJ2-2, reads EAGVAQSPRYKIIEKRQSVAFWCNPISGHATLYWYQQILGQGPKLLIQFQNNGVVDDSQLPKDRFSAERLKGVDSTLKIQPAKLEDSAVYLCASSPAGGSGELFFGEGSRLTVL.

V gene TRBV6-1 combines with J gene TRBJ2-1; D gene uncertain. Trimming removed 3 bases at V and 2 bases at J, with 11 bases between. The germline V gene encodes CDR1 MNHNS and CDR2 SASEGT. CDR3 length equals 15 residues. The CDR3 loop reads CASSEGSPAYNEQFF. The CDR3 DNA is TGTGCCAGCAGTGAGGGGTCCCCGGCCTACAATGAGCAGTTCTTC.

The chain combines TRBV7-3 with TRBJ2-1; tentative D call: TRBD2 (5 bases). Trimming took off 3 bases at V and 7 bases at J, with 16 bases between the two ends. Germline V gives CDR1 SGHTA, CDR2 FQGTGA. The CDR3 is made up of 15 amino acids. The CDR3 nucleotides are TGTGCCAGCAGCTTGGCTCTTGGGAGAGGAAATGAGCAGTTCTTC. Translating it yields CASSLALGRGNEQFF.

This clone occurred a few times. The V gene is TRBV4-3, the J gene TRBJ1-2; 7 bases are a match to TRBD1. From germline, CDR1 is LGHNA and CDR2 YSLEER. The CDR3 is 14 amino acids. The ends lost 4 bases at V and 5 bases at J; junction bases unmatched: 7. In DNA, the CDR3 is TGCGCCAGCAGCCCACGAGGACAGGAGTATGGCTACACCTTC. It translates to CASSPRGQEYGYTF.

This rearrangement joins TRBV4-2 to TRBJ1-2, with TRBD1 matching 9 bases. Germline values: CDR1 LGHNA, CDR2 YNFKEQ. This CDR3 has 15 residues. Losses at the gene ends were 3 bases for V and 4 bases for J; bases not matched to a gene: 6. The CDR3 reads CASSQGQGYFYGYTF. DNA of the CDR3: TGTGCCAGCAGCCAGGGACAGGGTTACTTCTATGGCTACACCTTC.

V gene TRBV9 combines with J gene TRBJ1-2; no clear D gene. The CDR3 is 15 amino acids. The V and J ends lost 4 bases and 0 bases respectively, with 13 bases between them. Looked up from germline, CDR1 is SGDLS and CDR2 is YYNGEE. The CDR3 DNA sequence: TGTGCCAGCAGCACCTCAGGAGTCACTAACTATGGCTACACCTTC. It translates to CASSTSGVTNYGYTF. Drawing the rest from reference TRBV9 and TRBJ1-2, the complete variable domain is DSGVTQTPKHLITATGQRVTLRCSPRSGDLSVYWYQQSLDQGLQFLIQYYNGEERAKGNILERFSAQQFPDLHSELNLSSLELGDSALYFCASSTSGVTNYGYTFGSGTRLTVV.

The chain uses TRBV18 and TRBJ1-5; the D is unclear. The germline V and J ends were trimmed by 6 bases and 7 bases, with 16 bases remaining between them. This CDR3 spans 14 amino acids. Germline values: CDR1 KGHSH, CDR2 LQKENI. As DNA, the CDR3 is TGTGCCAGCTCCCCAGGCAGAGCGGGGCAGCCCCAGCATTTT. This translates into CASSPGRAGQPQHF.

The rearrangement uses TRBV28 and TRBJ1-4; TRBD1 aligns across 7 bases. This CDR3 spans 17 amino acids. CDR1 and CDR2 from the germline V gene are MDHEN and SYDVKM. With 2 bases clipped from V and 2 bases from J, the junction kept 8 bases outside the gene matches. CDR3 amino acids: CASSLPQTGFTNEKLFF. The CDR3 DNA sequence: TGTGCCAGCAGTTTACCTCAGACAGGGTTTACTAATGAAAAACTGTTTTTT.

The V gene is TRBV14, the J gene TRBJ2-7, with D possibly being TRBD1 or TRBD2 (5 bases each). Trimming removed 1 base at V and 6 bases at J, with 13 bases between. Germline V CDR1 and CDR2: SGHDN, FVKESK. The CDR3 loop spans 14 amino acids. CDR3 nucleotides: TGTGCCAGCAGCCAAGGTTTCCAGGGACGCGAGCAGTACTTC. This sequence encodes CASSQGFQGREQYF.

This clone has a handful of counts. This chain uses TRBV4-2 with TRBJ1-5, with D possibly being TRBD1 (5 bases). From germline, CDR1 is LGHNA and CDR2 YNFKEQ. The germline V and J ends were trimmed by 0 bases and 7 bases, with 16 bases remaining between them. The CDR3 is 16 residues long. The CDR3 reads CASSQDNRARGQPQHF. CDR3 nucleotides: TGTGCCAGCAGCCAAGATAATAGGGCCCGGGGGCAGCCCCAGCATTTT.

This sequence joins TRBV19 and TRBJ1-2; D not certain. V dropped 1 base and J dropped 8 bases, with 14 bases sitting between them. Germline CDR1 LNHDA, CDR2 SQIVND (reference sequence). The CDR3 runs to 14 residues. As DNA, the CDR3 is TGTGCCAGTAGTATAGGAACGGGAGGAGAAGGCTACACCTTC. Protein product: CASSIGTGGEGYTF.

This clone was observed a few times. The chain has TRBV5-1 and TRBJ1-2; D remains unclear. There are 14 residues in the CDR3. The germline gives CDR1 SGHRS, CDR2 YFSETQ. Trimming removed 3 bases at V and 4 bases at J, with 13 bases between. For the CDR3, the DNA is TGCGCCAGCAGCTGGACTGAAGGATTCTATGGCTACACCTTC. Its protein is CASSWTEGFYGYTF.

This rearrangement joins TRBV24-1 to TRBJ2-2; the D is unclear. The germline V gene has CDR1 KGHDR and CDR2 SFDVKD. V shed 4 bases and J shed 5 bases, with 10 bases lying between them. The CDR3 is 14 amino acids. The CDR3, as DNA: TGTGCCACCAGTGAGGTGGACCGGACCGGGGAGCTGTTTTTT. Residues: CATSEVDRTGELFF.

DNA for the CDR3: TGCGCCAGCAGCTTGGACGGGGGGGATCCCCTCGAGCAGTACTTC. It specifies CASSLDGGDPLEQYF. The chain is built from TRBV5-1 and TRBJ2-7; 8 nucleotides match TRBD2. This CDR3 spans 15 amino acids. The V gene end was trimmed by 0 bases and the J gene end by 6 bases; junction bases not matched to a gene: 8. Per the germline V gene, CDR1 is SGHRS and CDR2 is YFSETQ.

The J gene is TRBJ2-3, the V gene TRBV6-5; D possibly corresponds to TRBD2 (6 bases). CDR1 and CDR2 from the germline V gene are MNHEY and SVGAGI. The length of the CDR3 is 14 residues. V shed 6 bases and J shed 5 bases, with 15 bases lying between them. CDR3 sequence (DNA): TGTGCCAGCAGGTCCCTTGGGGAGGTAGATACGCAGTATTTT. This encodes CASRSLGEVDTQYF.

This rearrangement joins TRBV5-1 to TRBJ2-7; D not certain. Germline V lookup: CDR1 SGHRS, CDR2 YFSETQ. There are 13 residues in the CDR3. Trimming took 5 bases from V and 1 from J, leaving 10 bases between them. CDR3 sequence reads: CASRKTGSYEQYF. In DNA form, the CDR3 reads TGCGCCAGCAGGAAGACTGGATCCTACGAGCAGTACTTC.

The V gene is TRBV3-1 (or the pseudogene TRBV3-2), the J gene TRBJ1-6; D is ambiguous. The CDR3 totals 14 residues. V was pared by 1 base and J by 6 bases, with 7 bases between. Germline assignment: CDR1 LGHDT and CDR2 YNNKEL (reference sequence). The CDR3 spells CASSQGESNSPLHF. The DNA for the CDR3 is TGTGCCAGCAGCCAAGGGGAAAGTAATTCACCCCTCCACTTT.

The gene calls are TRBV11-2 and TRBJ2-5, with a possible D match to TRBD2 (6 bases). The V gene lost 3 bases and the J gene lost 7 bases, with 15 bases spanning the gap. Looked up from germline, CDR1 is SGHAT and CDR2 is FQNNGV. The CDR3 loop spans 14 amino acids. For the CDR3, the DNA is TGTGCCAGCAGCTTCGGGGGTCACGGAGGGACCCAGTACTTC. This codes for CASSFGGHGGTQYF.

The chain joins TRBV7-9 to TRBJ1-3; D is undetermined. The CDR3 spans 14 residues. The germline V and J ends were trimmed by 6 bases and 4 bases, with 13 bases remaining between them. CDR1 is SEHNR, CDR2 FQNEAQ, per germline (reference sequence). CDR3 protein: CASSRTYTGNTIYF. CDR3 sequence (DNA): TGTGCCAGCAGTCGAACTTATACCGGAAACACCATATATTTT.

The chain is built from TRBV14 and TRBJ2-3; D is perhaps TRBD2 (6 bases). Deletions cut 2 bases from V and 2 bases from J, with 17 bases between. The CDR3 is made up of 17 amino acids. CDR1 is SGHDN, CDR2 FVKESK, per germline. The CDR3 nucleotides are TGTGCCAGCAGCCAAAGGAGAGGGACTGAAGCCACAGATACGCAGTATTTT. It translates to CASSQRRGTEATDTQYF.

The chain is built from TRBV11-3 and TRBJ2-1, with 10 positions matching TRBD2. CDR3 length: 18 amino acids. With 5 bases clipped from V and 6 bases from J, the junction kept 16 bases outside the gene matches. CDR1 is SGHNT, CDR2 YENEEA, per germline. The DNA of the CDR3 is TGTGCCAGCAGCCCCACTAGCGGGGATGCCCTTGGAGGCAATGAGCAGTTCTTC. Translating gives CASSPTSGDALGGNEQFF.

The chain couples TRBV11-2 to TRBJ1-5; a possible D gene is TRBD1 (6 bases). The V gene's germline CDR1 is SGHAT and CDR2 FQNNGV. This CDR3 spans 15 amino acids. V lost 1 base, J lost 7 bases, and 14 bases lay in between. The CDR3, as DNA: TGTGCCAGCAGCTTAGGGGGGGGGCAGGGCCAGCCCCAGCATTTT. Its translation is CASSLGGGQGQPQHF.

The CDR3 DNA is TGTGCCAGCACCTACTATTGGGGCGATACGCAGTATTTT. Its translation is CASTYYWGDTQYF. V usage is TRBV12-3 or TRBV12-4 and J usage is TRBJ2-3, with D tentatively TRBD1 (5 bases). V lost 7 bases, J lost 6 bases, and 14 bases lay in between. The CDR3 extends over 13 amino acids.

The chain carries TRBV5-1 and TRBJ1-2; D is perhaps TRBD1 (5 bases). The V end lost 4 bases, the J end lost 7 bases, and 17 bases lay between the germline ends. CDR3 length: 14 residues. Germline lookup yields CDR1 SGHRS and CDR2 YFSETQ. This CDR3 is CASSPRDGPGGYTF. The CDR3 DNA follows: TGCGCCAGCAGCCCACGGGACGGCCCGGGTGGCTACACCTTC.

The chain recombines TRBV6-1 with TRBJ1-6; D possibly corresponds to TRBD1 (5 bases). The CDR3 extends over 18 amino acids. Trimming removed 2 bases at V and 8 bases at J, with 22 bases between. Germline CDR1 MNHNS, CDR2 SASEGT. The CDR3 is CASSEFPQGAANYSPLHF. The CDR3 coding sequence is TGTGCCAGCAGTGAATTTCCCCAGGGTGCGGCCAATTATTCACCCCTCCACTTT.

The chain couples TRBV19 to TRBJ2-7; D call uncertain. Trimming removed 4 bases from V and 2 bases from J, with 9 bases in between. Looked up from germline, CDR1 is LNHDA and CDR2 is SQIVND (reference sequence). The CDR3 is 13 amino acids. The CDR3 nucleotides are TGTGCCAGTAGTACCCGACACGCCTACGAGCAGTACTTC. The encoded protein is CASSTRHAYEQYF.

This sequence joins TRBV21-1 and TRBJ2-7; TRBD1 is the table's D call, not checked against the DNA. TRBV21-1 is reported as a pseudogene. This CDR3 comprises 15 residues. The CDR3 nucleotides are TGTGCCAGCAGCATGTCAGGCAGGCCCTCTGGAGAGCAGTACTTC. Protein sequence: CASSMSGRPSGEQYF.